Each of the 2 T cell receptor beta chains below was sequenced from the same sample in a study of neoadjuvant nivolumab and ipilimumab in lung cancer. Here immunoSEQ multiplex PCR was the method, and the copy in TCRdb shows in-frame clones only, minus some. Of around 7,700 clones in the sample, roughly 77% were seen once. The sample was adjacent normal lung tissue, taken after neoadjuvant nivolumab, alone or with ipilimumab, at or shortly before surgery. The receptors come from an adult with non-small cell lung cancer.

This clone was detected once. The gene calls are TRBV4-1 and TRBJ2-3; the D gene is possibly TRBD2 (7 bases). CDR1 is MGHRA, CDR2 YSYEKL, per germline. CDR3 size: 16 residues. V was pared by 3 bases and J by 4 bases, with 17 bases between. In nucleotides, the CDR3 is TGCGCCAGCAGCCACCCGGATAAGGGGGGGTCAGATACGCAGTATTTT. It translates to CASSHPDKGGSDTQYF.

V usage is TRBV5-1 and J usage is TRBJ1-2; TRBD1 matches at 8 bases. CDR1 and CDR2 from the germline V gene are SGHRS and YFSETQ. The V gene end was trimmed by 4 bases and the J gene end by 1 base; junction bases not matched to a gene: 9. The CDR3 length is 16 residues. The CDR3 DNA is TGCGCCAGCAGCCCTTACGACAGGGGCAGTAACTATGGCTACACCTTC. Residues: CASSPYDRGSNYGYTF.